The 17 T cell receptor beta chains presented below share a single source sample, sequenced in a study of breast tumors, draining lymph nodes, adjacent tissues. Axillary draining lymph nodes of breast cancer patients supplied the node samples. TCRdb independently ran MiXCR on the multiplex PCR reads; one entry per CDR3 protein. Here the sample spans 180,000 or so distinct CDR3 sequences, about 34% being singletons. Sequences were obtained from axillary lymph node tissue. All receptors derive from a female donor with breast cancer. Some clones in this sample may be carry-over from other donors' samples.

V and J are TRBV7-9 and TRBJ1-4, with 9 bases that match TRBD1. The V segment lost 5 bases and the J segment 8 bases; nucleotides outside the gene matches: 12. This CDR3 contains 16 residues. CDR1 is SEHNR and CDR2 is FQNEAQ in the germline V gene (reference sequence). For the CDR3, the DNA is TGTGCCAGCAGCACAAGAGGGGGACAGGGTAGGGAAAAACTGTTTTTT. This sequence encodes CASSTRGGQGREKLFF.

This clonotype showed up many times. The chain employs TRBV7-2 and TRBJ2-5; TRBD1 might be the D (6 bases). CDR3 size: 16 residues. V dropped 5 bases and J dropped 4 bases, with 20 bases sitting between them. Germline loops: CDR1 SGHTA, CDR2 FQGNSA. Here the CDR3 reads CASSPSVRGTAETQYF. In nucleotides, the CDR3 is TGTGCCAGCAGCCCCTCGGTGAGGGGGACGGCAGAGACCCAGTACTTC.

The chain has TRBV13 and TRBJ1-4, with 12 bases matching TRBD1. The V segment lost 6 bases and the J segment 10 bases; nucleotides outside the gene matches: 6. From germline, CDR1 is PRHDT and CDR2 FYEKMQ (reference sequence). The CDR3 runs to 14 residues. The CDR3, as DNA: TGTGCCAGCAGACGGGACAGGGGGCAAGGAAAACTGTTTTTT. Amino acid sequence: CASRRDRGQGKLFF.

In regard to this clonotype: A much larger clone differs from this one at a single base, so this may be a read error. The V call is TRBV6-6, the J call TRBJ2-7; D ambiguous. Per the germline V gene, CDR1 is MNHNY and CDR2 is SVGAGI (reference sequence). The CDR3 is 13 residues long. The CDR3 is CASSPDTNYGQYF. The CDR3 DNA is TGTGCCAGCAGTCCCGACACGAACTACGGGCAGTACTTC.

The chain carries TRBV6-6 and TRBJ2-3, with unresolved D. Germline V gene data show CDR1 as MNHNY and CDR2 as SVGAGI (reference sequence). The V end was cut by 5 bases, the J end by 2 bases, with 14 bases between. The CDR3 is made up of 15 amino acids. The DNA for the CDR3 is TGTGCCAGCAGTGAAGCATATGGTATCACAGATACGCAGTATTTT. It yields the protein CASSEAYGITDTQYF.

On this clonotype: The germline gene is not matched at one end of the junction; a read error may be the cause. V gene TRBV7-6 combines with J gene TRBJ2-1; 8 nucleotides align to TRBD2. The CDR3 covers 16 residues. Germline V CDR1 and CDR2: SGHVS, FNYEAQ. The CDR3 protein is CACSLYTSGNFNEQFF. The CDR3, as DNA: TGTGCCTGCAGCTTATATACTAGCGGAAACTTCAATGAGCAGTTCTTC. The full variable domain, rest sourced from reference TRBV7-6 and TRBJ2-1, is GAGVSQSPRYKVTKRGQDVALRCDPISGHVSLYWYRQALGQGPEFLTYFNYEAQQDKSGLPNDRFSAERPEGSISTLTIQRTEQRDSAMYRCACSLYTSGNFNEQFFGPGTRLTVL.

On this clonotype itself: Germline and junction disagree at one end, which may indicate a read error. J is TRBJ2-7 and V is TRBV6-2 or TRBV6-3; the D call may be TRBD1 or TRBD2 (5 bases each). CDR1 and CDR2 (germline): MNHEY, SVGEGT. The CDR3 has 18 residues. CDR3 amino acids: CASSHSFNEGKDLHEQYF. The DNA of the CDR3 is TGTGCCAGCAGTCACTCCTTTAACGAGGGGAAGGACCTACACGAGCAGTACTTC.

Of note for this clonotype: One junction end disagrees with the germline gene, perhaps due to a read error. The chain uses TRBV7-8 and TRBJ2-7, with no clear D. The CDR3 is made up of 15 amino acids. CDR1 is SGHVS, CDR2 FQNEAQ, per germline. As DNA, the CDR3 is TGTGCCAGCGGCTTAGACGGTGGAGAATCCTACGAGCAGTACTTC. The encoded protein is CASGLDGGESYEQYF. Combining the CDR3 with reference TRBV7-8 and TRBJ2-7 gives the whole variable domain GAGVSQSPRYKVAKRGQDVALRCDPISGHVSLFWYQQALGQGPEFLTYFQNEAQLDKSGLPSDRFFAERPEGSVSTLKIQRTQQEDSAVYLCASGLDGGESYEQYFGPGTRLTVT.

This clonotype was counted many times. The rearrangement links TRBV5-4 to TRBJ2-2, with D possibly TRBD2 on 5 matching bases. From germline, CDR1 is SGHNT and CDR2 YYREEE (reference sequence). V was clipped by 1 base and J by 4 bases, with 11 bases between them. This CDR3 comprises 15 residues. In DNA, the CDR3 is TGTGCCAGCAGCTTGTCCGGGGTAGGCACCGGGGAGCTGTTTTTT. Protein product: CASSLSGVGTGELFF.

This clonotype came up many times. A much more abundant neighbour one base away suggests this may be a read error. The chain combines TRBV7-9 with TRBJ2-5, with 7 bases matching TRBD2. The germline V gene encodes CDR1 SEHNR and CDR2 FQNEAQ (reference sequence). CDR3 length: 15 residues. The CDR3 nucleotides read TGTGCCAGCATCTGGGCTAGCGGAGGGGAAGAGACCCAGCACTTC. It encodes CASIWASGGEETQHF.

In the case of this clonotype: This may be a read error: a much more frequent sequence differs by one nucleotide. CDR3 nucleotide sequence: TGTGCCAGCAGCTTTCTCTCCCTCAACTACGAGCAGTACTTC. This encodes CASSFLSLNYEQYF. The chain couples TRBV13 to TRBJ2-7; D is uncertain. Germline CDR1 and CDR2: PRHDT and FYEKMQ (reference sequence). The V end lost 3 bases, the J end lost 3 bases, and 12 bases lay between the germline ends. CDR3 length: 14 residues.

The chain links TRBV13 to TRBJ1-6; D is unclear. Germline V gives CDR1 PRHDT, CDR2 FYEKMQ (reference sequence). The CDR3 extends over 14 amino acids. Trimming shortened V by 11 bases and J by 10 bases, and 21 bases separated the two germline ends. The chain's CDR3 is CAGDMGGSRSPLHF. The CDR3 region has the DNA TGTGCCGGCGACATGGGAGGTAGTCGGTCACCCCTCCACTTT.

This clonotype was counted many times. The chain recombines TRBV30 with TRBJ2-1, with D unclear. Germline V gives CDR1 GTSNPN, CDR2 SVGIG (reference sequence). There are 15 residues in the CDR3. With 2 bases removed from V and 4 bases from J, the gap between germline ends came to 15 bases. CDR3 loop: CAWSFRAEPYNEQFF. The DNA for the CDR3 is TGTGCCTGGAGTTTTCGGGCAGAACCTTACAATGAGCAGTTCTTC.

This clonotype was detected many times. This rearrangement joins TRBV7-8 to TRBJ2-5; D uncertain. The CDR3 is 15 amino acids. Trimming left V 0 bases short and J 1 base short, with 9 bases between. Looked up from germline, CDR1 is SGHVS and CDR2 is FQNEAQ. As DNA, the CDR3 is TGTGCCAGCAGCTTAGCTCCATTTCCCCAAGAGACCCAGTACTTC. Translating gives CASSLAPFPQETQYF.

This chain links TRBV11-2 with TRBJ1-2, with D possibly matching TRBD1 (5 bases). CDR3 length equals 13 residues. Germline CDR1 and CDR2: SGHAT and FQNNGV. Trimming took off 5 bases at V and 4 bases at J, with 11 bases between the two ends. CDR3 loop: CASSRVRAYGYTF. CDR3 sequence (DNA): TGTGCCAGCAGCCGGGTCAGGGCCTATGGCTACACCTTC.

Regarding this clonotype: A read error may account for a junction end that differs from germline. This chain uses TRBV5-1 with TRBJ2-1, with TRBD1 as a possible D gene (5 bases). CDR1 and CDR2 from the germline V gene are SGHRS and YFSETQ. The CDR3 contains 14 residues. The CDR3 here is CASGLFTGRNKQFF. The CDR3 coding sequence is TGCGCCAGCGGCTTGTTCACAGGAAGGAATAAGCAGTTCTTC.

This clonotype was detected ten times or more. The chain carries TRBV7-2 and TRBJ1-6; D gene uncertain. This CDR3 contains 15 residues. V was trimmed by 4 bases and J by 0 bases, leaving 7 bases between them. Germline assignment: CDR1 SGHTA and CDR2 FQGNSA. The CDR3 loop is CASSSGSSYNSPLHF. CDR3 coding DNA: TGTGCCAGCAGCTCCGGGAGCTCCTATAATTCACCCCTCCACTTT.